The 32 T cell receptor beta chains listed next were all sequenced from one sample in a study of blood T cell repertoires in COVID-19. This table comes from immunoSEQ multiplex PCR, and its TCRdb copy is limited to in-frame clones, with some not included. This sample yields 100,000 to 150,000 clones, of which about four fifths are seen a single time; around 17% belongs to the top ten. The specimen was peripheral blood. These receptors were taken from a woman aged 45-59 years with acute or convalescent COVID-19.

This chain's CDR3 is CASADTSFTDTQYF. The CDR3 DNA reads as TGTGCCAGCGCGGACACATCTTTCACAGATACGCAGTATTTT. The rearrangement joins TRBV2 to TRBJ2-3; possibly TRBD1 for D (5 bases). The CDR3 has 14 residues. CDR1 SNHLY and CDR2 FYNNEI come from the germline V gene. V shed 8 bases and J shed 2 bases, with 14 bases lying between them.

The chain couples TRBV6-1 to TRBJ1-2; 9 bases match TRBD1. Germline V gene lookup returns CDR1 MNHNS and CDR2 SASEGT. Germline trimming cut 1 base from V and 6 bases from J; bases unmatched to any gene: 6. The CDR3 contains 15 residues. The CDR3 is CASSEGGQGWDGYTF. In DNA form, the CDR3 reads TGTGCCAGCAGTGAAGGGGGACAGGGTTGGGATGGCTACACCTTC.

As DNA, the CDR3 is TGCAGTGCTAGTGTTGATGGTGCGGGGGATGAAAAACTGTTTTTT. It is translated as CSASVDGAGDEKLFF. The chain joins TRBV20-1 to TRBJ1-4; a weak D match, TRBD1 (5 bases). Deletions cut 3 bases from V and 6 bases from J, with 17 bases between. Germline-derived CDR1 and CDR2 are DFQATT and SNEGSKA (reference sequence). The CDR3 runs 15 residues.

The chain joins TRBV2 to TRBJ1-5; 8 nucleotides match TRBD1. V gave up 7 bases and J gave up 6 bases; unmatched junction bases: 14. CDR3 length: 16 residues. Germline assignment: CDR1 SNHLY and CDR2 FYNNEI. The CDR3 nucleotides are TGTGCCAGCACCAGAAGCGGGACAGGAGTAGGTCAGCCCCAGCATTTT. Protein sequence: CASTRSGTGVGQPQHF.

The rearrangement joins TRBV6-1 to TRBJ1-2; weak D call: TRBD1 (5 bases). The CDR3 has 15 residues. The germline CDR1 and CDR2 sequences are MNHNS and SASEGT. Trimming left V 3 bases short and J 8 bases short, with 19 bases between. CDR3 sequence reads: CASSDTSLGAGGYTF. In nucleotides, the CDR3 is TGTGCCAGCAGTGACACCTCACTAGGGGCGGGAGGCTACACCTTC.

This clone was counted a single time. The chain links TRBV29-1 to TRBJ1-1; tentatively, D is TRBD1 (5 bases). The CDR3 loop spans 15 amino acids. V gave up 2 bases and J gave up 2 bases, with 15 bases separating them. CDR1 SQVTM and CDR2 ANQGSEA come from the germline V gene. The CDR3 region has the DNA TGCAGCGTTGAATTCCACGGGGGAGGTAACACTGAAGCTTTCTTT. Its translation is CSVEFHGGGNTEAFF.

The V and J genes are TRBV5-4 and TRBJ2-7; D ambiguous. This CDR3 spans 11 amino acids. Germline V lookup: CDR1 SGHNT, CDR2 YYREEE (reference sequence). Trimming cost V 3 bases and J 3 bases, with 4 bases left between them. The CDR3 loop reads CASSSSYEQYF. For the CDR3, the DNA is TGTGCCAGCAGCTCCAGCTACGAGCAGTACTTC.

The rearrangement links TRBV19 to TRBJ1-2, with D possibly TRBD1 on 6 matching bases. V was trimmed by 2 bases and J by 12 bases, leaving 16 bases between them. The CDR3 sequence is 13 residues long. Germline CDR1 reads LNHDA; CDR2 reads SQIVND (reference sequence). The CDR3 protein is CASSIKRDTGNTF. The CDR3, as DNA: TGTGCCAGTAGTATAAAAAGGGACACTGGGAACACCTTC.

The rearrangement links TRBV18 to TRBJ1-1, with D possibly matching TRBD1 (6 bases). The length of the CDR3 is 14 residues. The germline gives CDR1 KGHSH, CDR2 LQKENI. With 3 bases removed from V and 7 bases from J, the gap between germline ends came to 15 bases. The CDR3, as DNA: TGTGCCAGCTCACCCACCTTACAGGGATTTGAAGCTTTCTTT. Encoded protein: CASSPTLQGFEAFF.

This chain connects TRBV30 to TRBJ2-3; no clear D. This CDR3 has 14 residues. V was clipped by 1 base and J by 1 base, with 9 bases between them. Per the germline V gene, CDR1 is GTSNPN and CDR2 is SVGIG (reference sequence). In DNA, the CDR3 is TGTGCCTGGAGTGCCATAGGAGGCACAGATACGCAGTATTTT. Its translation: CAWSAIGGTDTQYF. Together with reference TRBV30 and TRBJ2-3, the CDR3 gives the full variable domain: SQTIHQWPATLVQPVGSPLSLECTVEGTSNPNLYWYRQAAGRGLQLLFYSVGIGQISSEVPQNLSASRPQDRQFILSSKKLLLSDSGFYLCAWSAIGGTDTQYFGPGTRLTVL.

The chain recombines TRBV11-2 with TRBJ1-2; 7 nucleotides align to TRBD1. The CDR3 loop spans 14 amino acids. V trimming: 6 bases; J trimming: 5 bases; junction bases outside the gene matches: 9. Germline loops: CDR1 SGHAT, CDR2 FQNNGV. This CDR3 reads CASSFGQAAYGYTF. As DNA, the CDR3 is TGTGCCAGCAGTTTCGGACAGGCTGCTTATGGCTACACCTTC. Full variable domain (missing parts from reference TRBV11-2 and TRBJ1-2): EAGVAQSPRYKIIEKRQSVAFWCNPISGHATLYWYQQILGQGPKLLIQFQNNGVVDDSQLPKDRFSAERLKGVDSTLKIQPAKLEDSAVYLCASSFGQAAYGYTFGSGTRLTVV.

The CDR3 loop is CASSPLPGQSSYNSPLHF. The CDR3 DNA reads as TGTGCCAGCTCACCTTTGCCAGGGCAAAGCTCCTATAATTCACCCCTCCACTTT. This chain links TRBV18 with TRBJ1-6, with D perhaps TRBD1 (5 bases). Trimming removed 3 bases from V and 0 bases from J, with 15 bases in between. The CDR3 contains 18 residues. CDR1 and CDR2 (germline): KGHSH, LQKENI.

This chain joins TRBV12-5 and TRBJ1-1; 10 positions match TRBD1. The CDR3 loop spans 16 amino acids. The germline gives CDR1 LGHNT, CDR2 FRNRAP. The trim removed 3 bases at V and 1 base at J, leaving 5 bases unmatched. The CDR3 protein is CASGFGTGAKNTEAFF. The DNA for the CDR3 is TGTGCTAGTGGTTTCGGGACAGGGGCGAAGAACACTGAAGCTTTCTTT.

V is TRBV5-1 and J is TRBJ1-1; D is ambiguous. Germline loops: CDR1 SGHRS, CDR2 YFSETQ. The CDR3 extends over 15 amino acids. Trimming shortened V by 0 bases and J by 2 bases, and 11 bases separated the two germline ends. The CDR3 is CASSLGPIKNTEAFF. CDR3 bases: TGCGCCAGCAGCTTGGGGCCGATAAAAAACACTGAAGCTTTCTTT.

The chain has TRBV6-5 and TRBJ2-5; maybe TRBD1 (6 bases). V was clipped by 8 bases and J by 1 base, with 8 bases between them. The germline V gene encodes CDR1 MNHEY and CDR2 SVGAGI. The CDR3 extends over 12 amino acids. In nucleotides, the CDR3 is TGTGCCAGCCGGGACACCCAAGAGACCCAGTACTTC. Amino acids: CASRDTQETQYF.

This chain joins TRBV2 and TRBJ2-2, with 10 positions matching TRBD1. Germline CDR1 SNHLY, CDR2 FYNNEI. The CDR3 contains 15 residues. V dropped 10 bases and J dropped 6; count of bases not matched to a gene: 11. CDR3 nucleotide sequence: TGTGCCACCATACGACAGGGGGCAATGGCCGGGGAGCTGTTTTTT. This translates into CATIRQGAMAGELFF.

CDR3 sequence reads: CASSKVVRHSNQPQHF. For the CDR3, the DNA is TGTGCCAGCAGCAAAGTTGTCAGACATAGCAATCAGCCCCAGCATTTT. V and J are TRBV21-1 and TRBJ1-5; the table's D call, TRBD1, was not checked against the DNA. TRBV21-1 constitutes a pseudogene. This CDR3 contains 16 residues.

This clone was picked up a small number of times. The chain has TRBV28 and TRBJ2-7; 7 nucleotides line up with TRBD1. This CDR3 is 14 amino acids long. V was clipped by 6 bases and J by 2 bases; unmatched bases: 7. In germline, CDR1 is MDHEN, CDR2 SYDVKM. CDR3 sequence (DNA): TGTGCCAGCAGACACAGGGGCGGAGCCTACGAGCAGTACTTC. Translation: CASRHRGGAYEQYF. The full variable domain, its missing parts supplied by reference TRBV28 and TRBJ2-7, is DVKVTQSSRYLVKRTGEKVFLECVQDMDHENMFWYRQDPGLGLRLIYFSYDVKMKEKGDIPEGYSVSREKKERFSLILESASTNQTSMYLCASRHRGGAYEQYFGPGTRLTVT.

This clone occurred once. This chain links TRBV30 with TRBJ2-2; 11 bases match TRBD2. Trimming removed 0 bases from V and 6 bases from J; junction bases left unmatched: 3. The CDR3 extends over 15 amino acids. Germline lookup yields CDR1 GTSNPN and CDR2 SVGIG (reference sequence). In DNA form, the CDR3 reads TGTGCCTGGAGTGTTTTAGCGGGGGGGGCCGGGGAGCTGTTTTTT. Its protein is CAWSVLAGGAGELFF.

In DNA, the CDR3 is TGTGCCAGCAGCCCCGGGTACAATGAGCAGTTCTTC. Translating gives CASSPGYNEQFF. V and J are TRBV3-1 (or the pseudogene TRBV3-2) and TRBJ2-1; D not certain. V was clipped by 4 bases and J by 4 bases, with 5 bases between them. The CDR3 runs to 12 residues. Germline V CDR1 and CDR2: LGHDT, YNNKEL (reference sequence).

This clone turned up a few times. CDR3 DNA sequence: TGCGCCAGCAGTGAAGGGGGATTAGGCGAAAAACTGTTTTTT. The encoded protein is CASSEGGLGEKLFF. This chain joins TRBV10-2 and TRBJ1-4; D might be TRBD1 (6 bases). The CDR3 is 14 amino acids. Germline lookup yields CDR1 WSHSY and CDR2 SAAADI. Trimming left V 3 bases short and J 8 bases short, with 13 bases between.

In its sample, this clone was seen a few times. The CDR3 region is CASTQGAKNIQYF. For the CDR3, the DNA is TGTGCCAGCACTCAGGGGGCCAAAAACATTCAGTACTTC. The chain combines TRBV12-3 or TRBV12-4 with TRBJ2-4; D is possibly TRBD1 (6 bases). The CDR3 is made up of 13 amino acids. Trimming pared 7 bases from V and 1 base from J, leaving 8 bases between.

This chain uses TRBV3-1 (or the pseudogene TRBV3-2) with TRBJ1-1, with D possibly TRBD1 on 5 matching bases. Trimming shortened V by 0 bases and J by 0 bases, and 8 bases separated the two germline ends. The length of the CDR3 is 15 residues. Germline V gene sequence: CDR1 LGHDT, CDR2 YNNKEL (reference sequence). The CDR3 here is CASSQDWGMNTEAFF. The CDR3 coding sequence is TGTGCCAGCAGCCAAGACTGGGGCATGAACACTGAAGCTTTCTTT.

The chain has TRBV3-1 (or the pseudogene TRBV3-2) and TRBJ1-2, with a tentative D call TRBD1 (5 bases). Germline values: CDR1 LGHDT, CDR2 YNNKEL (reference sequence). Trimming removed 1 base from V and 2 bases from J, with 11 bases in between. The CDR3 is 15 residues long. CDR3 region: CASSQGTSGNYGYTF. The DNA of the CDR3 is TGTGCCAGCAGCCAAGGGACATCCGGGAACTATGGCTACACCTTC.

The chain links TRBV12-3 or TRBV12-4 to TRBJ1-5; D is ambiguous. CDR3 length: 13 residues. With 3 bases removed from V and 7 bases from J, the gap between germline ends came to 10 bases. The CDR3 DNA follows: TGTGCCAGCAGTTTTCTTGGCCTCCAGCCCCAGCATTTT. Translating gives CASSFLGLQPQHF.

The CDR3 spells CASGSGTADYGYTF. CDR3 DNA sequence: TGTGCCAGCGGCTCCGGGACTGCAGACTATGGCTACACCTTC. The V and J genes are TRBV28 and TRBJ1-2; a possible D gene is TRBD1 (5 bases). The CDR3 totals 14 residues. V was trimmed by 8 bases and J by 3 bases, leaving 16 bases between them. The germline V gene encodes CDR1 MDHEN and CDR2 SYDVKM.

The rearrangement joins TRBV7-8 to TRBJ1-1; 9 nucleotides line up with TRBD1. From germline, CDR1 is SGHVS and CDR2 FQNEAQ. The V and J ends lost 6 bases and 9 bases, in that order; junction bases with no gene match: 8. The CDR3 contains 13 residues. In DNA, the CDR3 is TGTGCCAGCAGATCCTCGGACAGGGGAAAAGCTTTCTTT. It specifies CASRSSDRGKAFF.

CDR3 protein: CASSAGQGYNEQFF. The CDR3 DNA sequence: TGTGCCAGCAGTGCAGGACAGGGCTACAATGAGCAGTTCTTC. V and J are TRBV2 and TRBJ2-1, with 8 bases identical to TRBD1. Germline CDR1 and CDR2: SNHLY and FYNNEI. The CDR3 consists of 14 residues. V gave up 4 bases and J gave up 3 bases; unmatched junction bases: 2.

The CDR3 protein is CASSLFFGQGAQAFF. DNA of the CDR3: TGTGCCAGCAGCTTATTTTTTGGACAGGGGGCGCAAGCTTTCTTT. V and J are TRBV7-2 and TRBJ1-1, with TRBD1 identical over 11 bases. CDR3 length: 15 amino acids. Trimming removed 2 bases from V and 9 bases from J; junction bases left unmatched: 8. Germline V gene sequence: CDR1 SGHTA, CDR2 FQGNSA.

On this clone itself: This CDR3 is also generated by other DNA sequences in the sample. The gene calls are TRBV6-5 and TRBJ1-3; perhaps TRBD1 as D (5 bases). From germline, CDR1 is MNHEY and CDR2 SVGAGI. This CDR3 contains 14 residues. With 5 bases removed from V and 4 bases from J, the gap between germline ends came to 12 bases. DNA for the CDR3: TGTGCCAGCAGTCCTCAGGGTTTCGGAAACACCATATATTTT. Translation gives CASSPQGFGNTIYF.

The genes are TRBV5-1 and TRBJ2-5; D uncertain. V was clipped by 1 base and J by 1 base, with 8 bases between them. The V gene's germline CDR1 is SGHRS and CDR2 YFSETQ. This CDR3 has 14 residues. This chain's CDR3 is CASSLSPSQETQYF. CDR3 DNA: TGCGCCAGCAGCTTGTCTCCCAGCCAAGAGACCCAGTACTTC.

The J gene is TRBJ2-7, the V gene TRBV5-1; D ambiguous. With 0 bases removed from V and 1 base from J, the gap between germline ends came to 8 bases. The germline V gene has CDR1 SGHRS and CDR2 YFSETQ. The CDR3 is made up of 14 amino acids. CDR3 protein: CASSLGPESYEQYF. CDR3 nucleotide sequence: TGCGCCAGCAGCTTGGGGCCGGAGTCCTACGAGCAGTACTTC.